What follows describes a single T cell receptor (beta chain). What it recognizes is unknown. Germline V gene lookup returns CDR1 SGHRS and CDR2 YFSETQ. Trimming shortened V by 0 bases and J by 7 bases, and 16 bases separated the two germline ends. The CDR3 loop spans 16 amino acids. This record comes from a study of cytomegalovirus exposure and HLA in healthy donors. Turning to the study itself: Drawn from HLA-typed donors, tens of millions of unique TCRs were held in an early data release. Study results and caveats: Associated with cytomegalovirus, according to the listing, were approximately 160 TCR beta chains. Serostatus for CMV was the only available immune exposure information.

The PCR used 60 Vbeta and 13 Jbeta primers. Some clones are missing from TCRdb's copy, which holds only in-frame ones; the method was immunoSEQ multiplex PCR. This sample has some 150,000 clones; around 80% occur once, and the top ten carry 3.2%. The source of this sequence is a man in his late teens or twenties in good health and CMV-seropositive. The chain recombines TRBV5-1 with TRBJ2-2, with TRBD1 as a possible D gene (6 bases). Material for sequencing was PBMCs. The CDR3 coding sequence is TGCGCCAGCAGCTTGGGGGGGCTTCGGGATGTCGGGGAGCTGTTTTTT. It yields the protein CASSLGGLRDVGELFF.